The 25 T cell receptor beta chains reported below all come from one sample, sequenced in a study of T cell repertoires in cytomegalovirus infection. A single record per CDR3 protein comes from TCRdb applying MiXCR to the reads. The repertoire consists of 510,000 or so distinct CDR3 sequences, with about a quarter occurring once and the leading ten covering around 13%. What was sequenced was PBMCs. These receptors were taken from a human donor in good health (CMV status not recorded). Some clones in this sample may be carry-over from other donors' samples.

This clonotype came up a few times. The J gene is TRBJ1-2, the V gene TRBV18; perhaps TRBD1 as D (5 bases). Germline assignment: CDR1 KGHSH and CDR2 LQKENI. Trimming pared 3 bases from V and 0 bases from J, leaving 8 bases between. The CDR3 runs 14 residues. The CDR3 loop reads CASSPRGANYGYTF. CDR3 bases: TGTGCCAGCTCACCGAGGGGAGCTAACTATGGCTACACCTTC.

The chain has TRBV7-6 and TRBJ2-5, with D possibly being TRBD1 (5 bases). The CDR3 runs 15 residues. Trimming pared 1 base from V and 1 base from J, leaving 10 bases between. Per the germline V gene, CDR1 is SGHVS and CDR2 is FNYEAQ. The DNA for the CDR3 is TGTGCCAGCAGCTTAGGACAGACAACCCAAGAGACCCAGTACTTC. It translates to CASSLGQTTQETQYF.

There are a few counts of this clonotype. The V and J genes are TRBV27 and TRBJ1-1; perhaps TRBD1 as D (6 bases). Trimming cost V 5 bases and J 4 bases, with 14 bases left between them. The CDR3 loop spans 14 amino acids. CDR1 is MNHEY, CDR2 SMNVEV, per germline (reference sequence). CDR3 bases: TGTGCCAGCAGTGCATCAACAGGGTTCACTGAAGCTTTCTTT. The encoded protein is CASSASTGFTEAFF.

This clonotype was observed a handful of times. The rearrangement uses TRBV7-2 and TRBJ2-1; 8 bases map to TRBD2. Germline V gene lookup returns CDR1 SGHTA and CDR2 FQGNSA. With V trimmed by 7 bases and J by 2 bases, 7 bases remained unmatched. CDR3 length: 15 residues. DNA of the CDR3: TGTGCCAGCACCGGCGGGAGGTCAGCCTACAATGAGCAGTTCTTC. Its protein product is CASTGGRSAYNEQFF.

This clonotype was seen repeatedly, ten times or more. The V and J genes are TRBV12-3 or TRBV12-4 and TRBJ1-5; no firm D call. The CDR3 contains 15 residues. V was trimmed by 2 bases and J by 2 bases, leaving 10 bases between them. The CDR3 loop reads CASSLPRPGNQPQHF. CDR3 nucleotides: TGTGCCAGCAGTTTACCTAGGCCTGGCAATCAGCCCCAGCATTTT.

This clonotype was detected once. This chain joins TRBV18 and TRBJ1-2, with D possibly TRBD1 on 5 matching bases. The CDR3 totals 17 residues. V lost 3 bases and J 2 bases, leaving 19 bases between the germline ends. The germline CDR1 and CDR2 sequences are KGHSH and LQKENI. The CDR3 here is CASSPTTSAAGNYGYTF. The CDR3 DNA is TGTGCCAGCTCACCCACAACCTCGGCGGCAGGGAACTATGGCTACACCTTC.

V gene TRBV19 combines with J gene TRBJ2-5; 9 nucleotides line up with TRBD2. The CDR3 covers 17 residues. Germline V gene sequence: CDR1 LNHDA, CDR2 SQIVND (reference sequence). J gave up 5 bases and V 3 bases, and 13 bases lay outside the gene matches. The CDR3 nucleotides read TGTGCCAGTAGTATGCTAGCGGGGTCCCCTTCAGGGGAGACCCAGTACTTC. Translation gives CASSMLAGSPSGETQYF.

The genes are TRBV11-1 and TRBJ2-1, with D perhaps TRBD1 (6 bases). This CDR3 region has 16 residues. The V and J ends lost 0 bases and 4 bases respectively, with 13 bases between them. Germline assignment: CDR1 SGHAT and CDR2 FQDESV (reference sequence). CDR3 residues: CASSLASGAGYNEQFF. CDR3 DNA: TGTGCCAGCAGCTTAGCTTCAGGGGCCGGTTACAATGAGCAGTTCTTC. The variable domain in full, completed from reference TRBV11-1 and TRBJ2-1, reads EAEVAQSPRYKITEKSQAVAFWCDPISGHATLYWYRQILGQGPELLVQFQDESVVDDSQLPKDRFSAERLKGVDSTLKIQPAELGDSAMYLCASSLASGAGYNEQFFGPGTRLTVL.

This clonotype was counted many times. J is TRBJ2-6 and V is TRBV7-2, with unresolved D. V shed 5 bases and J shed 2 bases, with 7 bases lying between them. The V gene's germline CDR1 is SGHTA and CDR2 FQGNSA. The CDR3 loop spans 14 amino acids. CDR3 sequence reads: CASSRVAGANVLTF. The CDR3 nucleotides are TGTGCCAGCAGCCGAGTTGCTGGGGCCAACGTCCTGACTTTC.

The chain carries TRBV20-1 and TRBJ2-3; D ambiguous. V was cut by 8 bases and J by 2 bases, with 14 bases left in between. Germline-derived CDR1 and CDR2 are DFQATT and SNEGSKA (reference sequence). The CDR3 runs to 13 residues. CDR3 bases: TGCAGTACCCTGGCCTTCAACACAGATACGCAGTATTTT. Its protein is CSTLAFNTDTQYF.

This clonotype was found a few times. The chain carries TRBV7-2 and TRBJ1-6; TRBD1 matches at 7 bases. V lost 1 base to trimming and J lost 8 bases; unmatched junction nucleotides: 8. The CDR3 extends over 16 amino acids. In germline, CDR1 is SGHTA, CDR2 FQGNSA. In DNA, the CDR3 is TGTGCCAGCAGCTTAGGTTACAGGGGTCGGCATTCACCCCTCCACTTT. It yields the protein CASSLGYRGRHSPLHF.

This clonotype was picked up a small number of times. The chain uses TRBV19 and TRBJ1-5, with D perhaps matching TRBD1 (5 bases). Trimming stripped 1 base from V and 3 bases from J, with 10 bases between. Germline V gene lookup returns CDR1 LNHDA and CDR2 SQIVND (reference sequence). CDR3 length: 15 amino acids. The CDR3 spells CASSIGQGDNQPQHF. Here the CDR3 DNA reads TGTGCCAGTAGTATAGGCCAGGGAGACAATCAGCCCCAGCATTTT.

A few counts support this clonotype. The J gene is TRBJ2-3, the V gene TRBV14, with D tentatively TRBD2 (6 bases). The V gene's germline CDR1 is SGHDN and CDR2 FVKESK. The germline V and J ends were trimmed by 1 base and 4 bases, with 6 bases remaining between them. CDR3 length: 13 amino acids. Here the CDR3 reads CASSQGLADTQYF. The DNA of the CDR3 is TGTGCCAGCAGCCAAGGACTAGCAGATACGCAGTATTTT.

The V gene is TRBV7-9, the J gene TRBJ2-7; either TRBD1 or TRBD2 may fit D (7 bases each). CDR1 is SEHNR and CDR2 is FQNEAQ in the germline V gene (reference sequence). V lost 0 bases and J lost 3, with 15 bases in between. This CDR3 has 16 residues. The CDR3 DNA sequence: TGTGCCAGCAGCTTAGCGGGAGGGGGCGGAAACTACGAGCAGTACTTC. It encodes CASSLAGGGGNYEQYF.

This chain links TRBV3-1 with TRBJ1-5, with 8 bases identical to TRBD1. The germline V gene has CDR1 LGHDT and CDR2 YNNKEL (reference sequence). Trimming took 4 bases from V and 6 from J; bases not matched to a gene: 5. CDR3 size: 14 residues. This CDR3 is CASSLGTGPQPQHF. DNA for the CDR3: TGTGCCAGCAGCCTCGGGACAGGTCCTCAGCCCCAGCATTTT.

Ten or more counts support this clonotype. The chain joins TRBV28 to TRBJ2-7, with 7 bases lining up with TRBD1. V was pared by 4 bases and J by 4 bases, with 7 bases of the junction left unmatched. CDR1 is MDHEN and CDR2 is SYDVKM in the germline V gene. The CDR3 length is 14 residues. The CDR3 bases are TGTGCCAGCAGTTGGGACGACAGGGCGTACGAGCAGTACTTC. Its translation is CASSWDDRAYEQYF. The full variable domain, in which reference TRBV28 and TRBJ2-7 provide the parts outside the CDR3, is DVKVTQSSRYLVKRTGEKVFLECVQDMDHENMFWYRQDPGLGLRLIYFSYDVKMKEKGDIPEGYSVSREKKERFSLILESASTNQTSMYLCASSWDDRAYEQYFGPGTRLTVT.

This clonotype has a count of ten or more. CDR3 sequence: CASTPVPTGELFF. DNA of the CDR3: TGTGCCAGCACCCCCGTCCCGACCGGGGAGCTGTTTTTT. This chain joins TRBV7-2 and TRBJ2-2; D remains unclear. There are 13 residues in the CDR3. Trimming took off 7 bases at V and 5 bases at J, with 11 bases between the two ends. Germline CDR1 and CDR2: SGHTA and FQGNSA.

The V call is TRBV12-3 or TRBV12-4, the J call TRBJ2-3; 7 bases fit TRBD1. The CDR3 loop spans 15 amino acids. Losses at the gene ends were 5 bases for V and 2 bases for J; bases not matched to a gene: 7. CDR3 coding DNA: TGTGCCAGCAGTGTCCGGGACAGCAACACAGATACGCAGTATTTT. It translates to CASSVRDSNTDTQYF.

The DNA for the CDR3 is TGTGCCAGCAGCCACCCTAGTCGGCCTCAAGAGACCCAGTACTTC. Translated: CASSHPSRPQETQYF. The J gene is TRBJ2-5, the V gene TRBV3-1; D is unresolved. CDR1 is LGHDT, CDR2 YNNKEL, per germline (reference sequence). V gave up 3 bases and J gave up 2 bases, with 13 bases separating them. The CDR3 loop spans 15 amino acids.

This clonotype occurred many times. The chain joins TRBV12-3 or TRBV12-4 to TRBJ2-2; D might be TRBD2 (5 bases). V shed 7 bases and J shed 4 bases, with 19 bases lying between them. This CDR3 is built from 16 residues. In DNA form, the CDR3 reads TGTGCCAGCACGACCCCGCTGCGGGCGGCCACCGGGGAGCTGTTTTTT. Amino acids: CASTTPLRAATGELFF.

This rearrangement joins TRBV11-1 to TRBJ2-3; no reliable D call. Trimming stripped 6 bases from V and 1 base from J, with 11 bases between. The CDR3 is 14 amino acids. In germline, CDR1 is SGHAT, CDR2 FQDESV (reference sequence). CDR3 protein: CASSPGVRTDTQYF. The CDR3 nucleotides are TGTGCCAGCAGTCCGGGCGTCCGCACAGATACGCAGTATTTT.

V usage is TRBV30 and J usage is TRBJ1-2; D might be TRBD1 (6 bases). V lost 0 bases to trimming and J lost 6 bases, with 20 bases between them. CDR3 length: 16 residues. CDR1 and CDR2 from the germline V gene are GTSNPN and SVGIG (reference sequence). The DNA for the CDR3 is TGTGCCTGGAGTGTACCAGAGGGGGATCTCGCGGATGGCTACACCTTC. Amino acid sequence: CAWSVPEGDLADGYTF.

The sample holds many counts of this clonotype. The chain recombines TRBV7-6 with TRBJ1-3, with D possibly being TRBD1 (6 bases). The CDR3 extends over 14 amino acids. Germline-derived CDR1 and CDR2 are SGHVS and FNYEAQ. V was pared by 4 bases and J by 3 bases, with 10 bases between. CDR3 residues: CASSSRQDGNTIYF. The CDR3 DNA sequence: TGTGCCAGCAGCTCCCGACAGGATGGAAACACCATATATTTT.

This clonotype was observed at least ten times. The chain employs TRBV7-9 and TRBJ1-5, with D perhaps TRBD1 (5 bases). The CDR3 runs 14 residues. V shed 5 bases and J shed 7 bases, with 15 bases lying between them. Per the germline V gene, CDR1 is SEHNR and CDR2 is FQNEAQ (reference sequence). CDR3 DNA sequence: TGTGCCAGCAGCCCTGGGACGAGGGCGCAGCCCCAGCATTTT. Translating gives CASSPGTRAQPQHF.

This clonotype has only a few counts. The gene calls are TRBV7-2 and TRBJ1-2; D is unclear. The V and J ends lost 5 bases and 8 bases respectively, with 21 bases between them. The CDR3 sequence is 15 residues long. Looked up from germline, CDR1 is SGHTA and CDR2 is FQGNSA. The CDR3 DNA reads as TGTGCCAGCAGCCTAGATCGACACATCGGTGGGGGCTACACCTTC. As protein: CASSLDRHIGGGYTF.